Below, 5 T cell receptor beta chains from the same sample are listed, as sequenced in a study of T cell repertoires in cytomegalovirus infection. The antigens of these receptors remain unknown. TCRdb independently ran MiXCR on the reads; one entry per CDR3 protein. This table holds approximately 730,000 distinct CDR3 sequences, just under 30% found once. Source: cultured CD8+ T cells from PBMCs, taken from culture after CMV antigen stimulation. Every receptor here comes from a human donor in good health (CMV status not recorded). Some clones in this sample may be carry-over from other donors' samples.

This clonotype was picked up a small number of times. The V and J genes are TRBV7-9 and TRBJ1-1, with a weak D call TRBD1 (5 bases). V dropped 1 base and J dropped 6 bases, with 9 bases sitting between them. In germline, CDR1 is SEHNR, CDR2 FQNEAQ (reference sequence). This CDR3 region has 13 residues. The CDR3: CASSLGGDPEAFF. For the CDR3, the DNA is TGTGCCAGCAGCTTAGGGGGGGACCCTGAAGCTTTCTTT.

This clonotype was picked up a small number of times. The rearrangement joins TRBV4-1 to TRBJ2-7; D is unclear. Trimming cost V 0 bases and J 5 bases, with 5 bases left between them. The length of the CDR3 is 12 residues. Germline CDR1 MGHRA, CDR2 YSYEKL. As DNA, the CDR3 is TGCGCCAGCAGCCAAGAATACGACGAGCAGTACTTC. It codes for CASSQEYDEQYF.

This chain uses TRBV29-1 with TRBJ1-2; D call uncertain. The CDR3 has 14 amino acids. V lost 3 bases and J lost 0, with 11 bases in between. Germline values: CDR1 SQVTM, CDR2 ANQGSEA. CDR3 in DNA: TGCAGCGTTGATGACCAGACCACTAACTATGGCTACACCTTC. It translates to CSVDDQTTNYGYTF. The whole variable domain, remainder taken from reference TRBV29-1 and TRBJ1-2, is SAVISQKPSRDICQRGTSLTIQCQVDSQVTMMFWYRQQPGQSLTLIATANQGSEATYESGFVIDKFPISRPNLTFSTLTVSNMSPEDSSIYLCSVDDQTTNYGYTFGSGTRLTVV.

This clonotype was counted many times. The V and J genes are TRBV6-5 and TRBJ2-1; 9 nucleotides match TRBD2. Germline V gene data show CDR1 as MNHEY and CDR2 as SVGAGI. The CDR3 length is 16 residues. The ends lost 4 bases at V and 7 bases at J; junction bases unmatched: 11. CDR3 DNA: TGTGCCAGCAGTTCTCCTCCGGCGGGGGGGCGGAATGAGCAGTTCTTC. It is translated as CASSSPPAGGRNEQFF.

This chain joins TRBV7-8 and TRBJ1-1, with 8 positions matching TRBD1. The CDR3 consists of 17 residues. Germline V gene data show CDR1 as SGHVS and CDR2 as FQNEAQ. The ends lost 3 bases at V and 4 bases at J; junction bases unmatched: 13. CDR3 DNA: TGTGCCAGCAGCTTTCCCGGAGGACAGGGTTTGGGCACTGAAGCTTTCTTT. Translated, it gives CASSFPGGQGLGTEAFF.